Shown below are 22 T cell receptor beta chains from a single sample sequenced in a study of T cell responses to AZD1222 COVID-19 vaccine. TCRdb's table, derived via immunoSEQ multiplex PCR, lists solely in-frame clones and lacks some. The table lists approximately 300,000 clones, almost 95% of them singletons. Sequenced here: peripheral blood, sampled 28 days after the second AZD1222 dose. The source of these receptors is an adult who received the AZD1222 COVID-19 vaccine.

This clone was seen a handful of times. V and J are TRBV27 and TRBJ1-4; D is unclear. V lost 1 base, J lost 0 bases, and 9 bases lay in between. This CDR3 has 16 amino acids. From germline, CDR1 is MNHEY and CDR2 SMNVEV (reference sequence). The CDR3 nucleotides are TGTGCCAGCAGTTTATTGGGCCTTTCAACTAATGAAAAACTGTTTTTT. Protein sequence: CASSLLGLSTNEKLFF.

The chain uses TRBV28 and TRBJ1-4; D unclear. Trimming pared 2 bases from V and 2 bases from J, leaving 6 bases between. The germline V gene encodes CDR1 MDHEN and CDR2 SYDVKM. The CDR3 totals 14 residues. The CDR3: CASSLGTTNEKLFF. The CDR3 DNA follows: TGTGCCAGCAGTTTAGGAACTACTAATGAAAAACTGTTTTTT.

The rearrangement uses TRBV5-4 and TRBJ1-1, with unresolved D. Germline lookup yields CDR1 SGHNT and CDR2 YYREEE (reference sequence). The V end was cut by 4 bases, the J end by 4 bases, with 14 bases between. The CDR3 is 14 amino acids. The CDR3 DNA reads TGTGCCAGCAGCCTGCGAGGGTTGAGCACTGAAGCTTTCTTT. Encoded protein: CASSLRGLSTEAFF.

The rearrangement links TRBV4-1 to TRBJ1-2, with D possibly TRBD1 on 5 matching bases. The length of the CDR3 is 14 residues. From germline, CDR1 is MGHRA and CDR2 YSYEKL. Deletions cut 1 base from V and 6 bases from J, with 12 bases between. DNA for the CDR3: TGCGCCAGCAGCCAAGTAGGGACGGCGGATGGCTACACCTTC. Residues: CASSQVGTADGYTF.

The chain combines TRBV4-1 with TRBJ1-1; no firm D call. Germline CDR1 and CDR2: MGHRA and YSYEKL. This CDR3 has 15 residues. Trimming pared 2 bases from V and 1 base from J, leaving 11 bases between. The CDR3 region has the DNA TGCGCCAGCAGCCAATTCTACAGCCAGAACACTGAAGCTTTCTTT. Translation gives CASSQFYSQNTEAFF.

The chain employs TRBV28 and TRBJ2-5; TRBD2 agrees at 12 bases. J was trimmed by 5 bases and V by 4 bases; bases with no gene match: 2. Germline assignment: CDR1 MDHEN and CDR2 SYDVKM. The CDR3 sequence is 14 residues long. The CDR3 here is CASSSSGGAETQYF. The CDR3 DNA follows: TGTGCCAGCAGTTCTAGCGGGGGGGCGGAGACCCAGTACTTC.

The chain links TRBV28 to TRBJ1-2, with a weak D call TRBD1 (6 bases). V was shortened by 8 bases and J by 5 bases, with 18 bases between the two germline ends. Per germline, CDR1 MDHEN and CDR2 SYDVKM. The CDR3 has 14 amino acids. The CDR3 DNA follows: TGTGCCAGCGGTTACCAGGGGCTGGGTTATGGCTACACCTTC. This codes for CASGYQGLGYGYTF.

The chain joins TRBV2 to TRBJ2-2; 11 bases match TRBD1. The CDR3 is 14 amino acids. Germline CDR1 and CDR2: SNHLY and FYNNEI. Trimming removed 6 bases from V and 3 bases from J; junction bases left unmatched: 0. This CDR3 is CASRGQGDTGELFF. CDR3 in DNA: TGTGCCAGCAGGGGACAGGGGGACACCGGGGAGCTGTTTTTT.

The chain employs TRBV7-3 and TRBJ1-6, with D perhaps TRBD1 (5 bases). CDR1 is SGHTA, CDR2 FQGTGA, per germline. CDR3 length: 15 amino acids. The V end lost 3 bases, the J end lost 7 bases, and 13 bases lay between the germline ends. CDR3 DNA sequence: TGTGCCAGCAGCTTGCGTCCAGGGTCGAATTCACCCCTCCACTTT. Translation: CASSLRPGSNSPLHF.

This clone showed up just once. CDR3 nucleotide sequence: TGTGCCAGCAGTGAAGCCCCGGGGGGCTCGGATTCACCCCTCCACTTT. Translating gives CASSEAPGGSDSPLHF. The chain links TRBV6-1 to TRBJ1-6; weak D call: TRBD1 (6 bases). This CDR3 is 16 amino acids long. CDR1 is MNHNS, CDR2 SASEGT, per germline. V dropped 0 bases and J dropped 8 bases, with 14 bases sitting between them.

This chain links TRBV11-2 with TRBJ2-1; 15 bases are a match to TRBD2. The CDR3 contains 18 residues. Trimming cost V 4 bases and J 6 bases; bases outside gene matches: 10. The germline CDR1 and CDR2 sequences are SGHAT and FQNNGV. CDR3 DNA sequence: TGTGCCAGCAGCTCCCGGACTAGCGGGAGGGCCGTAGGCAATGAGCAGTTCTTC. This sequence encodes CASSSRTSGRAVGNEQFF.

The V call is TRBV5-5, the J call TRBJ2-7, with D perhaps matching TRBD2 (5 bases). The V gene's germline CDR1 is SGHKS and CDR2 YYEKEE (reference sequence). V dropped 4 bases and J dropped 2 bases, with 16 bases sitting between them. This CDR3 is 15 amino acids long. In nucleotides, the CDR3 is TGTGCCAGCAGCCCCCCCGGCCGAGGGCCCTACGAGCAGTACTTC. Protein product: CASSPPGRGPYEQYF.

V usage is TRBV7-3 and J usage is TRBJ2-2; possible D gene TRBD2, 6 bases. V lost 8 bases and J lost 0, with 10 bases in between. CDR1 is SGHTA and CDR2 is FQGTGA in the germline V gene. The CDR3 length is 14 residues. The CDR3 loop is CASRPSANTGELFF. The CDR3 bases are TGTGCCAGCCGGCCTAGCGCGAACACCGGGGAGCTGTTTTTT.

The CDR3 DNA reads TGTGCCAGCAGTTACACCGTAGGACAGTTAGGAAAACTGTTTTTT. Translation: CASSYTVGQLGKLFF. This chain uses TRBV6-5 with TRBJ1-4, with D possibly TRBD1 on 6 matching bases. Germline V gives CDR1 MNHEY, CDR2 SVGAGI. The CDR3 is 15 amino acids. The germline V and J ends were trimmed by 2 bases and 10 bases, with 17 bases remaining between them.

The chain carries TRBV27 and TRBJ2-7, with D tentatively TRBD1 (5 bases). This CDR3 spans 11 amino acids. V dropped 7 bases and J dropped 5 bases, with 9 bases sitting between them. Germline V lookup: CDR1 MNHEY, CDR2 SMNVEV (reference sequence). In DNA, the CDR3 is TGTGCCAGCAAGGGGTGGAACGAGCAGTACTTC. Amino acid sequence: CASKGWNEQYF.

V and J are TRBV5-5 and TRBJ1-1; D uncertain. Trimming removed 2 bases at V and 3 bases at J, with 8 bases between. The germline gives CDR1 SGHKS, CDR2 YYEKEE (reference sequence). The CDR3 is 13 residues long. The DNA of the CDR3 is TGTGCCAGCAGCTTCGACTTGTACACTGAAGCTTTCTTT. Translation gives CASSFDLYTEAFF.

The chain has TRBV14 and TRBJ1-1; the D is unclear. Trimming removed 2 bases at V and 3 bases at J, with 4 bases between. Looked up from germline, CDR1 is SGHDN and CDR2 is FVKESK. This CDR3 has 12 residues. CDR3 amino acids: CASSQLYTEAFF. The CDR3 nucleotides are TGTGCCAGCAGCCAATTGTACACTGAAGCTTTCTTT.

This clone was observed a few times. The V and J genes are TRBV7-6 and TRBJ2-3; either TRBD1 or TRBD2 may supply D (5 bases each). The CDR3 is 19 residues long. Trimming removed 5 bases from V and 1 base from J, with 25 bases in between. The germline gives CDR1 SGHVS, CDR2 FNYEAQ. CDR3 nucleotides: TGTGCCAGCAGCCCCCGCCCTTTTTCAGTGGGGACGGGCACAGATACGCAGTATTTT. Amino acids: CASSPRPFSVGTGTDTQYF.

This clone showed up just a few times. V usage is TRBV20-1 and J usage is TRBJ2-7; D remains unclear. Germline V lookup: CDR1 DFQATT, CDR2 SNEGSKA (reference sequence). CDR3 length: 11 residues. V lost 1 base and J 5 bases, leaving 6 bases between the germline ends. CDR3 bases: TGCAGTGCTAGAGGGCAGAACGAGCAGTACTTC. This sequence encodes CSARGQNEQYF.

The chain employs TRBV7-2 and TRBJ1-6; TRBD1 agrees at 9 bases. Per germline, CDR1 SGHTA and CDR2 FQGNSA. The CDR3 sequence is 14 residues long. The junction had 4 bases not matched to a gene; V was cut back by 2 bases and J by 11 bases. CDR3 nucleotides: TGTGCCAGCAGCTTACGGACAGGGGATCCACCCCTCCACTTT. Translated: CASSLRTGDPPLHF.

In its sample, this clone was seen a few times. The CDR3 loop reads CASSLAQGNYGYTF. CDR3 DNA: TGTGCCAGCAGCTTAGCCCAGGGGAACTATGGCTACACCTTC. V gene TRBV7-2 combines with J gene TRBJ1-2; maybe TRBD1 (6 bases). The CDR3 runs 14 residues. Trimming stripped 0 bases from V and 2 bases from J, with 7 bases between. Germline V gene data show CDR1 as SGHTA and CDR2 as FQGNSA.

The genes are TRBV28 and TRBJ1-2; 7 positions match TRBD1. J lost 7 bases, V lost 6 bases, and 17 bases had no gene match. Per germline, CDR1 MDHEN and CDR2 SYDVKM. This CDR3 has 16 amino acids. The CDR3 DNA is TGTGCCAGCAGAGGGGGCGGGTTGGTTGCGGTGAGTGGCTACACCTTC. Translated, it gives CASRGGGLVAVSGYTF.